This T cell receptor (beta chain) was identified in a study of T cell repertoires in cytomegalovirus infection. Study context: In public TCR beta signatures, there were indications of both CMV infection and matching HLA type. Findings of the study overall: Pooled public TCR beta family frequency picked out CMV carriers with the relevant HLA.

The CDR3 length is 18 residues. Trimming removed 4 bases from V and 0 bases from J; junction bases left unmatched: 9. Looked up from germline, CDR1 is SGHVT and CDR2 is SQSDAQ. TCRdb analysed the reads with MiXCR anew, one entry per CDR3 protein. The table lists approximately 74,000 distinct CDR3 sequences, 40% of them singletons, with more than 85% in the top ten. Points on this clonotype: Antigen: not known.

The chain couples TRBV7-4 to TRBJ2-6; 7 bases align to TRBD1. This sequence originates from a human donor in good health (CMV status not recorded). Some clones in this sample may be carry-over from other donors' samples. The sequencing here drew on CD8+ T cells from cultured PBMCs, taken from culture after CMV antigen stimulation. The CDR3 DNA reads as TGTGCCAGCAGCTCCCCGGGGACAGCGATCTCTGGGGCCAACGTCCTGACTTTC. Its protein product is CASSSPGTAISGANVLTF.